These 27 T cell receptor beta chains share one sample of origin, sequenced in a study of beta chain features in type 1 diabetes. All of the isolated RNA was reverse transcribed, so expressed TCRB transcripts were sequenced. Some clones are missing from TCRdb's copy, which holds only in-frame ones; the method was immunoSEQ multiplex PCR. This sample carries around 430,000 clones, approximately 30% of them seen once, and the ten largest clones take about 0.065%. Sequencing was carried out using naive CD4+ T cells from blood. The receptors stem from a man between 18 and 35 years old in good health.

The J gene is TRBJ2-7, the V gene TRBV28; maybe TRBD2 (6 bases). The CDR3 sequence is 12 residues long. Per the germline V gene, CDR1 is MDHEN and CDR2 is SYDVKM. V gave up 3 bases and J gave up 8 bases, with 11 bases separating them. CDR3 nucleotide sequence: TGTGCCAGCAGTTTTCGGGGGATCAAGCAGTACTTC. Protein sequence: CASSFRGIKQYF.

CDR3 DNA: TGTGCCTGGAGCCAGGACAGGGGGCGGAATCAGCCCCAGCATTTT. Residues: CAWSQDRGRNQPQHF. This chain joins TRBV30 and TRBJ1-5; TRBD1 matches at 11 bases. The germline V gene has CDR1 GTSNPN and CDR2 SVGIG (reference sequence). The CDR3 spans 15 residues. V lost 3 bases, J lost 4 bases, and 5 bases stayed unmatched. Full variable domain (rest looked up from reference TRBV30 and TRBJ1-5): SQTIHQWPATLVQPVGSPLSLECTVEGTSNPNLYWYRQAAGRGLQLLFYSVGIGQISSEVPQNLSASRPQDRQFILSSKKLLLSDSGFYLCAWSQDRGRNQPQHFGDGTRLSIL.

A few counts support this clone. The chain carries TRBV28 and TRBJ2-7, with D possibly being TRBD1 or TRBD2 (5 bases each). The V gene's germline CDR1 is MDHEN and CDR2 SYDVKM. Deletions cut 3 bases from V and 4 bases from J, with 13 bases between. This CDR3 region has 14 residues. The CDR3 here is CASSFDQGRYEQYF. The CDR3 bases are TGTGCCAGCAGTTTTGATCAGGGACGGTACGAGCAGTACTTC.

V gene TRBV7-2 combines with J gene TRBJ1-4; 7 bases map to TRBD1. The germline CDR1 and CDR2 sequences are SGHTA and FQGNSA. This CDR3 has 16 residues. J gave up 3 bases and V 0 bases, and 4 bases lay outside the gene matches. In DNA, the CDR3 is TGTGCCAGCAGCTTAGCCCCCGGGACAGCTAATGAAAAACTGTTTTTT. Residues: CASSLAPGTANEKLFF.

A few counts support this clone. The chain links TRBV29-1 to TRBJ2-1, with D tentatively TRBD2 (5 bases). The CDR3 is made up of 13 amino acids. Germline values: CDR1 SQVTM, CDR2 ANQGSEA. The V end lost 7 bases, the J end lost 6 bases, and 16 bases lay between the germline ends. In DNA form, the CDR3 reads TGCAGCGGTGGCGCGGGCGCGGTCAATGAGCAGTTCTTC. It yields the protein CSGGAGAVNEQFF.

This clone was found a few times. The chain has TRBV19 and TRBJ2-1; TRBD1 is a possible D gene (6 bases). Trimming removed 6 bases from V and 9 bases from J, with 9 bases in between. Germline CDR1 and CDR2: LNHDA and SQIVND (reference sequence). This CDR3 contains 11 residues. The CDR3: CASRTGAEQFF. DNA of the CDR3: TGTGCCAGTAGGACAGGCGCTGAGCAGTTCTTC.

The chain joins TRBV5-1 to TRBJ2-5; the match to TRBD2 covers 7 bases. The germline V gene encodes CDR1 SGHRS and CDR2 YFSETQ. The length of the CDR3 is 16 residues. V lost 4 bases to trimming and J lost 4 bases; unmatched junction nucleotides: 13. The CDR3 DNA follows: TGCGCCAGCAGCAAGGAGCCTAGCGGTGACGGAGAGACCCAGTACTTC. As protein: CASSKEPSGDGETQYF. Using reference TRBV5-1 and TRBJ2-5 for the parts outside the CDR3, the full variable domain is KAGVTQTPRYLIKTRGQQVTLSCSPISGHRSVSWYQQTPGQGLQFLFEYFSETQRNKGNFPGRFSGRQFSNSRSEMNVSTLELGDSALYLCASSKEPSGDGETQYFGPGTRLLVL.

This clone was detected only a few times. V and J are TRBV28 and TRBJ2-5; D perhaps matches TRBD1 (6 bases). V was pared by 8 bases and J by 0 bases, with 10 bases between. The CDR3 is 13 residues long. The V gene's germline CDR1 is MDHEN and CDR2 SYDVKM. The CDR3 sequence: CASQQGHQETQYF. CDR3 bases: TGTGCCAGCCAACAGGGCCACCAAGAGACCCAGTACTTC.

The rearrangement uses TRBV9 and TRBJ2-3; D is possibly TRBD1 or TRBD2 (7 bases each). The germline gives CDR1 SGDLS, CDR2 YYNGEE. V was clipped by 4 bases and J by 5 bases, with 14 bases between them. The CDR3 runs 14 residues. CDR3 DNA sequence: TGTGCCAGCAGCCTCGACAGGGAGGGAGATACGCAGTATTTT. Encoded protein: CASSLDREGDTQYF.

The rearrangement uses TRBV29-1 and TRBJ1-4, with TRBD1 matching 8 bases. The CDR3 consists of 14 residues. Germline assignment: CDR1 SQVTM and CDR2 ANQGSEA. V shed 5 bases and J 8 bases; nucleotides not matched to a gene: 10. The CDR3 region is CSVQPDRDGEKLFF. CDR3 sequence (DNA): TGCAGCGTTCAACCGGACAGGGACGGCGAAAAACTGTTTTTT.

CDR3 DNA: TGTGCCAGCAGCTTACTCCGGGGAGGAGACACTGAAGCTTTCTTT. Its protein product is CASSLLRGGDTEAFF. V usage is TRBV7-2 and J usage is TRBJ1-1; no firm D call. Trimming removed 2 bases from V and 3 bases from J, with 13 bases in between. The CDR3 loop spans 15 amino acids. CDR1 SGHTA and CDR2 FQGNSA come from the germline V gene.

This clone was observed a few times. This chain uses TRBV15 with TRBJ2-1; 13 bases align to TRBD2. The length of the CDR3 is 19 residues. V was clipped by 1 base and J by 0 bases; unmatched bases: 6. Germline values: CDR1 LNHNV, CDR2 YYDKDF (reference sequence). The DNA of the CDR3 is TGTGCCACCAGCAGAGCCGGGACTAGCGGGAAGAGCTCCTACAATGAGCAGTTCTTC. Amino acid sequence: CATSRAGTSGKSSYNEQFF. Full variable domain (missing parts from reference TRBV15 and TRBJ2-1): DAMVIQNPRYQVTQFGKPVTLSCSQTLNHNVMYWYQQKSSQAPKLLFHYYDKDFNNEADTPDNFQSRRPNTSFCFLDIRSPGLGDTAMYLCATSRAGTSGKSSYNEQFFGPGTRLTVL.

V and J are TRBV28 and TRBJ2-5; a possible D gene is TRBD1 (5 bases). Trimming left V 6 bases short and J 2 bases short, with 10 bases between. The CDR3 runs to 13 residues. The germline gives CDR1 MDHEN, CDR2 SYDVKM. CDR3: CASRRQGQETQYF. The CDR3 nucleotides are TGTGCCAGCAGACGCCAGGGACAAGAGACCCAGTACTTC.

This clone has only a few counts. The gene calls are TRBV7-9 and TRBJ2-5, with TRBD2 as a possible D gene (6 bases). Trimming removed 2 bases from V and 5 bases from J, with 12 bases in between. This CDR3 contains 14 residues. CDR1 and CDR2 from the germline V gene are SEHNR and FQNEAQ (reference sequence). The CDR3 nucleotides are TGTGCCAGCAGCTTAACACTAGCATGGGAGACCCAGTACTTC. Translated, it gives CASSLTLAWETQYF.

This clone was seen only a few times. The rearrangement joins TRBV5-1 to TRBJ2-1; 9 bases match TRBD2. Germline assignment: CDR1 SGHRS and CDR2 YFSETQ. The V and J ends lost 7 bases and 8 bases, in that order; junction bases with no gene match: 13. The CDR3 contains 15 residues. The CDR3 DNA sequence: TGCGCCAGCGGGGCGGCTGGGACTAGCCATGATGAGCAGTTCTTC. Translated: CASGAAGTSHDEQFF.

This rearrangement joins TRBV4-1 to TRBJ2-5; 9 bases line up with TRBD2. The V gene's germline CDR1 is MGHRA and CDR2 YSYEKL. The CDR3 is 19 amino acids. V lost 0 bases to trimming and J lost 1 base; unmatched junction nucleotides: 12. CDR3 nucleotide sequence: TGCGCCAGCAGCCAAGATCCCTATAGCGGGAGTAGGGGCCAAGAGACCCAGTACTTC. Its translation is CASSQDPYSGSRGQETQYF.

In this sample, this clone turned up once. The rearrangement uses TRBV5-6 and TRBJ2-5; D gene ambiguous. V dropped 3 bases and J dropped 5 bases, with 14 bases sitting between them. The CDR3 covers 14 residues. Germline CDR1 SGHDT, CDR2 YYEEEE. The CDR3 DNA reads TGTGCCAGCAGCTCCCCCACGGTGGGGGAGACCCAGTACTTC. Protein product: CASSSPTVGETQYF.

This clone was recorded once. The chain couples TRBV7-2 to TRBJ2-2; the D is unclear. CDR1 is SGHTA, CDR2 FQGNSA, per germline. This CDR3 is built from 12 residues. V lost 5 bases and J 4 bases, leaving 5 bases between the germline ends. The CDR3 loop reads CASSPLTGELFF. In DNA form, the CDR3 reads TGTGCCAGCAGCCCCCTCACCGGGGAGCTGTTTTTT.

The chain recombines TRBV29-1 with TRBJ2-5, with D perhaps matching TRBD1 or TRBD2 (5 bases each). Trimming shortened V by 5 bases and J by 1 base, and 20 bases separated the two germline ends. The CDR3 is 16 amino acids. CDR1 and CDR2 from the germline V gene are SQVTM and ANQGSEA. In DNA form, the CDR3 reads TGCAGCGTTCACACCTCCGGGACCGTACTCCAAGAGACCCAGTACTTC. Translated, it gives CSVHTSGTVLQETQYF.

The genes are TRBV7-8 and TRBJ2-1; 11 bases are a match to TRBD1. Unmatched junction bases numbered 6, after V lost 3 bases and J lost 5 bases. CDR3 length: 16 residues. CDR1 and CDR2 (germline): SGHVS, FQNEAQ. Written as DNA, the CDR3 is TGTGCCAGCAGCTTGCGGGACAGGGGGTTGGACAATGAGCAGTTCTTC. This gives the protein CASSLRDRGLDNEQFF.

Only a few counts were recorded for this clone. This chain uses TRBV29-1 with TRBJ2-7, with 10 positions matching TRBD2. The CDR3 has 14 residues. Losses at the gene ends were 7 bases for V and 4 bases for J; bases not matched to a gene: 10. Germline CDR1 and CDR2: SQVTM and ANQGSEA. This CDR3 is CSGSEGAGGYEQYF. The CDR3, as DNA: TGCAGCGGGTCCGAGGGAGCGGGAGGGTACGAGCAGTACTTC.

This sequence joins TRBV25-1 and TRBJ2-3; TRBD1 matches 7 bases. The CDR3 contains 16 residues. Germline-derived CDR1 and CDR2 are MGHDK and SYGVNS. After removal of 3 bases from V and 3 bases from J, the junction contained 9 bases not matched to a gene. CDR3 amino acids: CASSDQGDRKTDTQYF. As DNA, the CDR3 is TGTGCCAGCAGTGATCAAGGGGACAGAAAGACAGATACGCAGTATTTT.

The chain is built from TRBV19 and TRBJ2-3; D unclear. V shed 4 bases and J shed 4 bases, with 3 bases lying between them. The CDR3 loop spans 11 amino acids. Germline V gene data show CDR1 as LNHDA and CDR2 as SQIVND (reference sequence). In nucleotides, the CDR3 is TGTGCCAGTAGTAGGGCAGATACGCAGTATTTT. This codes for CASSRADTQYF.

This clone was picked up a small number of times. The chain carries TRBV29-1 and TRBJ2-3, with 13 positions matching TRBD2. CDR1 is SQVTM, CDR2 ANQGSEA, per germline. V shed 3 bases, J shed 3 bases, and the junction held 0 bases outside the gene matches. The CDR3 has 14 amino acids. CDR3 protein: CSVETSGRTDTQYF. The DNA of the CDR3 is TGCAGCGTTGAGACTAGCGGGAGGACAGATACGCAGTATTTT.

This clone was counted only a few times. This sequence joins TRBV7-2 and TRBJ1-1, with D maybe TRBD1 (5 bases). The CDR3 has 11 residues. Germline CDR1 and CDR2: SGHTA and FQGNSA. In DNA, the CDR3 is TGTGGAGCGAGGAACGCAGGGGAAGCTTTCTTT. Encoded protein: CGARNAGEAFF.

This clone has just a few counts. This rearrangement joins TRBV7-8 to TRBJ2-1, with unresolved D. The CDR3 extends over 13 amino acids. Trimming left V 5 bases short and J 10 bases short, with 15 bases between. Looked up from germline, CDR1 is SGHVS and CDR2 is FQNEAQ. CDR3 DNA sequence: TGTGCCAGCAGCCCTGGACCACTGGGGGAGCAGTTCTTC. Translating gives CASSPGPLGEQFF.

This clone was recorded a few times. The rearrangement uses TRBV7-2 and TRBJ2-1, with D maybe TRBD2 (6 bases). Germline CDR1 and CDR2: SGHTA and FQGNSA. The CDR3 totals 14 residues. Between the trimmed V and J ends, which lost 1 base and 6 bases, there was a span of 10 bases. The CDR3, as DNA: TGTGCCAGCAGCTTAGGCGGGGCTATCAATGAGCAGTTCTTC. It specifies CASSLGGAINEQFF.